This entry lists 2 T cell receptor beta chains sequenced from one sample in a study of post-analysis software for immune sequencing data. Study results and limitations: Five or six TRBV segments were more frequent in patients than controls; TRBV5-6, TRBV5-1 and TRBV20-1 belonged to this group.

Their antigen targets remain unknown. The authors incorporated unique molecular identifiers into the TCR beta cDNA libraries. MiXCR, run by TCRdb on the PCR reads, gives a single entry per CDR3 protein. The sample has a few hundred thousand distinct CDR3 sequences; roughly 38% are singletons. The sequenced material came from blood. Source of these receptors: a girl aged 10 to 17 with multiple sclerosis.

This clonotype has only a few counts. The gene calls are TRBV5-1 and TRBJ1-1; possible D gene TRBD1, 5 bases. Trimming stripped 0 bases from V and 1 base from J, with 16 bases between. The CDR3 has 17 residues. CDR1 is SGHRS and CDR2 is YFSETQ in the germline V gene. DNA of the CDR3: TGCGCCAGCAGCTTGGCGCGTCAGGGAGTGGGGAACACTGAAGCTTTCTTT. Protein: CASSLARQGVGNTEAFF.

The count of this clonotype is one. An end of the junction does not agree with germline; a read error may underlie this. CDR3 sequence reads: CASSLAVQGTQYF. CDR3 sequence (DNA): TGTGCCAGCAGCTTGGCCGTCCAAGGGACCCAGTACTTC. The chain employs TRBV7-9 and TRBJ2-5; unclear D gene. This CDR3 region has 13 residues. Germline V gene lookup returns CDR1 SEHNR and CDR2 FQNEAQ (reference sequence).